This entry concerns a single TCR beta chain. The table lists this clonotype with a count of one. Its recognized antigen is unknown. No base-level quality is on record; no much larger clone is a single base apart. This sample was taken from a study of blood T cells in healthy people across ages (dated by TCRdb to the mid-2010s). About the investigation overall: In model experiments, template switching captured roughly one uniquely barcoded TCR beta cDNA molecule for every two T cells. Using deep sequencing normalized with unique cDNA molecular identifiers, the study measured how TCR beta repertoire diversity changes with age. Donors were grouped into four age groups: young (average roughly 16 years), middle-aged (roughly 37), aged (around 60) and long-lived (over 80). To avoid experimental bias, donors of different ages were randomly spread across the sequencing lanes. Two additional independent replicas of 1 million unique cDNA reads from the same blood draw were analyzed for two donors (one aged 18 to 29 and one aged 80 or older). Results the study describes overall, beyond this receptor: As age increased, observed TCR beta diversity per million T cells dropped in a roughly linear way, and a significant reduction was already evident by age around 41. Estimates of total diversity from one million sequenced T cells were regarded as lower bounds and underestimates. Because the CMV infection status of the donors was unknown, age-related changes in expanded clonotypes may potentially have been confounded. A strong correlation was found between observed TCR beta diversity and the percentage of naive T cells measured by flow cytometry. Because profiling used bulk unsorted PBMCs, naive and antigen-experienced compartments could not be compared conclusively. Compared with the aged group, the long-lived group had more naive CD4+ T cells, fewer expanded clones and increased TCR diversity, a pattern suggesting age selection.

Trimming takes 7 bases from V and 6 bases from J, and the germline ends sit 15 bases apart. Based on the germline V gene, the CDR1 and CDR2 sequences are SNHLY and FYNNEI. The CDR3 numbers 14 residues from cysteine through phenylalanine. The CDR3 DNA has 42 bases and is translated from base 1. Systemically healthy Caucasian individuals from Russia, approximately 39 in total and aged 6 to 90 years, were included as donors. Each donor gave 9 to 10 milliliters of peripheral blood, collected into EDTA-treated Vacutainer tubes. Ficoll-Paque density-gradient centrifugation was used to isolate PBMCs, with at least 6 million per sample. Total RNA, at least 5 micrograms per sample, was extracted from PBMCs with Trizol reagent. Naive CD45RAhigh/CD27high T cell percentages were measured by flow cytometry on a PBMC aliquot from every donor. The library was obtained by 5' RACE. The sample was run on an Illumina HiSeq 2500. A second roughly 7 to 11 cycle PCR used a sample-barcoded 5' primer and a J-beta primer mix. A unique molecular identifier was introduced onto each TCR beta cDNA molecule by a template-switch 5' adaptor carrying 12 random nucleotides. At least 3 million CDR3-containing paired-end reads were obtained from each sample. The Mint cDNA synthesis kit, primed by a TRBC-specific oligonucleotide, was used to synthesize first-strand cDNA from all RNA. After uracil-DNA glycosylase treatment, a first 18-cycle PCR used universal primers M1SS and BC2_uni_R on all cDNA. The study's own analysis went as follows. Each sample was normalized by randomly selecting 1 million high-quality reads, each carrying a distinct molecular identifier. Instead of being binned into consensus sequences, reads that shared molecular identifiers were thrown out. MiTCR, with a Q25 quality threshold and the strictest error-elimination algorithm, was used for CDR3 identification, clonotype clustering and error correction. Lower-bound total TCR beta diversity was estimated with a nonparametric unseen species model using Euler transformation. TCRdb passed the public sequencing reads through fastp at Q25 and MiXCR, retaining productive beta sequences. Here each entry gathers all rows of one CDR3 protein and keeps the most common genes and DNA. The V and J calls were not made by the authors but by TCRdb's processing. The sample data list 1 million or so distinct CDR3 sequences, and 45% of these were observed just once. The leading ten clones occupy approximately 20% of the sample.

The clonotype originates from a woman aged 55-69 years in good health. Recombination linked TRBV2 to TRBJ2-2; a tentative D match to TRBD2 spans 5 bases. Sequenced material: blood. The CDR3 loop reads CASTTVSGSGELFF. The DNA sequence is as follows: TGTGCCAGCACTACCGTGTCGGGGTCCGGGGAGCTGTTTTTT. The full variable domain, completed from the reference TRBV2 and TRBJ2-2 proteins outside the CDR3, reads EPEVTQTPSHQVTQMGQEVILRCVPISNHLYFYWYRQILGQKVEFLVSFYNNEISEKSEIFDDQFSVERPDGSNFTLKIRSTKLEDSAMYFCASTTVSGSGELFFGEGSRLTVL.